This T cell receptor (beta chain) was found in a study of vaccination effects on CD4 cells after COVID-19 (dated by TCRdb to 2022 to 2024). In terms of the full investigation: In the ViraFEST assay, PBMC were stimulated with viral peptide pools, and antigen-specific CD4+ T cell clonotypes were then identified by expansion using TCR sequencing. Cultures from other donors in the study were sequenced using the Oncomine TCR Beta short-read assay on an Illumina iSeq 100. SARS-CoV-2 spike-specific CD4+ TCR repertoires were compared before and after mRNA vaccination in COVID-19 convalescent patients and in infection-naive vaccine recipients. Each participant received two doses of an mRNA SARS-CoV-2 vaccine, either BNT162b2 or mRNA-1273. In a couple of convalescent patients, pre-vaccine samples were collected 16 days and one week ahead of the first dose, 142 and 148 days after COVID-19 diagnosis. Altogether, nine to ten COVID-19 convalescent patients and a few SARS-CoV-2-naive healthy vaccine recipients made up the full study. Approximately 2 million PBMC per well were cultured in IMDM with about 4.6% human AB serum, 10 IU/ml IL-2 and gentamicin, plus 10 ug/ml peptides.

The library came from the immunoSEQ multiplex PCR assay. DNA from the cultured, isolated CD4+ T cells was subjected to TCR beta CDR3 sequencing. Regarding the original processing steps: Non-productive TCR sequences were removed, reads were trimmed to the CDR3 region, and CDR3s of at least 7 amino acids were retained. Antigen-specific clonotypes were identified with the MANAFEST web app by comparing expansion in peptide wells against reference cultures. To be called positive, a clone needed expansion at FDR<0.05 compared with the reference and with all other wells, an odds ratio greater than 5, and a frequency greater than 0.1% in two replicate wells. Cross-reactive clonotypes were defined as significantly expanded in SARS-CoV-2 spike wells and in at least one common cold coronavirus spike condition. Using the stringdist R package, CDR3 similarity was measured by Levenshtein distance, and unrooted trees were constructed with ape in R 3.6.1. Here the immuneACCESS table is served through TCRdb, limited to in-frame sequences with V and J called. Missing clones are a known gap in these copies; in checked studies unresolved V genes cover under half, and the rest lacks a known reason. V, J and clone size reflect that table, while D and trimming were determined from the DNA. This sample has under 50,000 clones in its table, and around 70% of those were observed once. The biggest ten clones account for just over 8.5% of the sample.

After approximately eleven days of culture, CD4+ T cells were isolated with the EasySep CD4+ T cell isolation kit. PCR-confirmed SARS-CoV-2 infection had occurred in convalescent patients between March and December 2020, before the Alpha, Beta and Delta variants emerged in the United States. On days 3 and 7, half of the culture medium was replaced with fresh IL-2-containing medium. Each peptide stimulation condition was cultured in triplicate wells unless otherwise noted. Using Ficoll-Paque Plus gradient centrifugation, PBMC were separated from whole blood and then either used fresh or cryopreserved at -140C. The QIAamp micro DNA kit was used to extract genomic DNA from the cultured CD4+ T cells. Broad study findings and their caveats: The study was limited by a small number of convalescent patients and lacked early post-infection timepoints. At late post-vaccination timepoints, both infection-induced and vaccine-induced clones showed marked clonal contraction, consistent with waning T cell responses. Among convalescent patients, the spike-reactive repertoire after vaccination was made up mainly of new vaccine-induced clones that were largely distinct from the clones induced by infection.

The CDR3 holds 19 amino acids from the cysteine to the phenylalanine. Here the CDR3 DNA is all that survives: 57 bases in frame from base 1. Per the germline V gene, SGHTA is the CDR1 and FQGTGA is the CDR2. V is trimmed back by 2 bases and J by 4 bases, and the junction contains 12 bases that no gene match accounts for. Worth noting for this clone: The target of this receptor is not known. It has no much larger one-base neighbor in the sample; base qualities were not kept.

This chain joins TRBV7-3 to TRBJ2-3; TRBD2 lines up with 13 middle nucleotides. The sample here was CD4+ T cells from PBMCs cultured without peptide, taken before COVID-19 vaccination. This TCR came from a human donor who had a prior SARS-CoV-2 infection. The bases are TGTGCCAGCAGCTTACGGGGTCCCTCACTAGCGGGGGGGTCAGATACGCAGTATTTT. This translates into CASSLRGPSLAGGSDTQYF.